This T cell receptor (beta chain) emerged from a study of blood T cell repertoires in COVID-19. The CDR3 has 15 amino acids. The V end lost 5 bases, the J end lost 5 bases, and 18 bases lay between the germline ends. The germline gives CDR1 SNHLY, CDR2 FYNNEI. The method was immunoSEQ multiplex PCR; TCRdb's version includes in-frame clones alone and lacks a portion of them. The sample has hundreds of thousands of clones, 65% to 90% seen once. Sequenced sample: peripheral blood. V and J are TRBV2 and TRBJ1-1; tentative D call: TRBD1 (6 bases). The sequence was obtained from a middle-aged man with active or convalescent COVID-19. This CDR3 is CASSSDRSEATEAFF. DNA for the CDR3: TGTGCCAGCAGTTCGGACAGATCCGAGGCAACTGAAGCTTTCTTT.